One sample yielded the 28 T cell receptor beta chains listed below, sequenced in a study of human T cells and chemical hapten exposure. Total RNA was extracted from unfractionated whole blood. TCRdb redid the calling of the 5' RACE reads with MiXCR, one entry per CDR3 protein. The sample lists 110,000 or so distinct CDR3 sequences; approximately 19% were seen once. These receptors all stem from a human donor in good health.

The genes are TRBV27 and TRBJ1-2; TRBD1 aligns across 8 bases. CDR3 size: 14 residues. V was pared by 4 bases and J by 7 bases, with 8 bases of the junction left unmatched. From germline, CDR1 is MNHEY and CDR2 SMNVEV (reference sequence). CDR3 bases: TGTGCCAGCAGTTCCAAAGAGGACAGGGCTGGCTACACCTTC. Translation gives CASSSKEDRAGYTF.

This clonotype came up a few times. The genes are TRBV28 and TRBJ2-2; D is unclear. Germline values: CDR1 MDHEN, CDR2 SYDVKM. The V gene lost 5 bases and the J gene lost 3 bases, with 10 bases spanning the gap. The CDR3 sequence is 14 residues long. The CDR3 region is CASSVWTYTGELFF. The CDR3 DNA reads as TGTGCCAGCAGTGTTTGGACCTACACCGGGGAGCTGTTTTTT. The entire variable domain, with the rest obtained from reference TRBV28 and TRBJ2-2, is as follows: DVKVTQSSRYLVKRTGEKVFLECVQDMDHENMFWYRQDPGLGLRLIYFSYDVKMKEKGDIPEGYSVSREKKERFSLILESASTNQTSMYLCASSVWTYTGELFFGEGSRLTVL.

The sample holds a few counts of this clonotype. The V call is TRBV6-2 or TRBV6-3, the J call TRBJ2-1, with D uncertain. Trimming took off 2 bases at V and 6 bases at J, with 17 bases between the two ends. Germline V gene data show CDR1 as MNHEY and CDR2 as SVGEGT. This CDR3 has 16 amino acids. This chain's CDR3 is CASSYPGPPFPNEQFF. The CDR3 region has the DNA TGTGCCAGCAGTTACCCCGGGCCCCCGTTCCCCAATGAGCAGTTCTTC.

This clonotype was detected once. This rearrangement joins TRBV5-1 to TRBJ2-5; D possibly uses TRBD1 or TRBD2 (6 bases each). Germline V CDR1 and CDR2: SGHRS, YFSETQ. The CDR3 is 14 amino acids. With 5 bases removed from V and 5 bases from J, the gap between germline ends came to 16 bases. The CDR3 is CASRLRGDLETQYF. The CDR3, as DNA: TGCGCCAGCAGGTTGAGGGGGGACCTGGAGACCCAGTACTTC. The entire variable domain, with the rest obtained from reference TRBV5-1 and TRBJ2-5, is as follows: KAGVTQTPRYLIKTRGQQVTLSCSPISGHRSVSWYQQTPGQGLQFLFEYFSETQRNKGNFPGRFSGRQFSNSRSEMNVSTLELGDSALYLCASRLRGDLETQYFGPGTRLLVL.

This clonotype turned up a few times. This rearrangement joins TRBV12-3 or TRBV12-4 to TRBJ2-3; 12 bases match TRBD2. Germline trimming cut 1 base from V and 4 bases from J; bases unmatched to any gene: 3. This CDR3 is built from 16 residues. The CDR3 DNA reads TGTGCCAGCAGTTTAGTGACTAGCGGGAGAGCAGATACGCAGTATTTT. This encodes CASSLVTSGRADTQYF.

This clonotype was observed a handful of times. V and J are TRBV29-1 and TRBJ2-1; 7 bases are shared with TRBD2. Per germline, CDR1 SQVTM and CDR2 ANQGSEA. This CDR3 is built from 8 residues. The CDR3 region is CTGGEQFF. In DNA form, the CDR3 reads TGCACCGGGGGGGAGCAGTTCTTC.

This clonotype was observed a handful of times. This chain uses TRBV28 with TRBJ1-5; D possibly corresponds to TRBD1 (5 bases). The germline V gene encodes CDR1 MDHEN and CDR2 SYDVKM. Between the trimmed V and J ends, which lost 5 bases and 2 bases, there was a span of 16 bases. This CDR3 contains 16 residues. The CDR3 bases are TGTGCCAGCAGTATCCGGGACGCCTTGGGCAATCAGCCCCAGCATTTT. Amino acid sequence: CASSIRDALGNQPQHF.

This clonotype has just a few counts. The chain couples TRBV5-5 to TRBJ1-1; no firm D call. Trimming took off 4 bases at V and 8 bases at J, with 18 bases between the two ends. This CDR3 is 14 amino acids long. The V gene's germline CDR1 is SGHKS and CDR2 YYEKEE (reference sequence). The CDR3 loop is CASSPSLGRGEAFF. The CDR3 DNA follows: TGTGCCAGCAGCCCATCCTTAGGGCGAGGAGAAGCTTTCTTT.

This clonotype was seen more than once but under ten times. The rearrangement joins TRBV5-1 to TRBJ2-7, with a possible D match to TRBD2 (6 bases). V lost 3 bases to trimming and J lost 2 bases, with 15 bases between them. CDR3 length equals 15 residues. The germline gives CDR1 SGHRS, CDR2 YFSETQ. The CDR3 loop reads CASSSKGTSTYEQYF. The CDR3 DNA reads TGCGCCAGCAGCTCTAAAGGGACTTCAACCTACGAGCAGTACTTC.

This clonotype turned up a few times. CDR3: CASSPTGTDSTEAFF. DNA for the CDR3: TGCGCCAGCAGCCCAACCGGGACAGATAGCACTGAAGCTTTCTTT. V usage is TRBV5-1 and J usage is TRBJ1-1; 7 bases map to TRBD1. The CDR3 is 15 residues long. CDR1 and CDR2 from the germline V gene are SGHRS and YFSETQ. V shed 4 bases and J 4 bases; nucleotides not matched to a gene: 10. Based on the CDR3 plus reference TRBV5-1 and TRBJ1-1, the full variable domain is KAGVTQTPRYLIKTRGQQVTLSCSPISGHRSVSWYQQTPGQGLQFLFEYFSETQRNKGNFPGRFSGRQFSNSRSEMNVSTLELGDSALYLCASSPTGTDSTEAFFGQGTRLTVV.

The rearrangement uses TRBV29-1 and TRBJ1-1; D is possibly TRBD1 (5 bases). The CDR3 is 10 amino acids. Germline V gives CDR1 SQVTM, CDR2 ANQGSEA. This CDR3 reads CVGGNTEAFF. The CDR3 nucleotides read TGCGTCGGGGGGAACACTGAAGCTTTCTTT.

This clonotype was seen a handful of times. DNA for the CDR3: TGCGCCAGCAGCGTCCGGGACGGAGGCGAGGATGGGGGTAGGCTTCACGAGCAGTACTTC. This sequence encodes CASSVRDGGEDGGRLHEQYF. The rearrangement uses TRBV5-1 and TRBJ2-7, with D perhaps assigned TRBD1 or TRBD2 (5 bases each). Germline-derived CDR1 and CDR2 are SGHRS and YFSETQ. The V and J ends lost 4 bases and 5 bases respectively, with 34 bases between them. The CDR3 extends over 20 amino acids.

This sequence joins TRBV6-1 and TRBJ2-7; D is uncertain. CDR1 is MNHNS, CDR2 SASEGT, per germline. The CDR3 runs 12 residues. The ends were cut back, 5 bases at V and 9 bases at J, with 14 bases in the middle. CDR3 in amino acids: CASSYRGSLQYF. The CDR3 coding sequence is TGTGCCAGCAGTTATCGAGGAAGTTTGCAGTACTTC.

V usage is TRBV24-1 and J usage is TRBJ2-3, with D possibly TRBD2 on 6 matching bases. Germline lookup yields CDR1 KGHDR and CDR2 SFDVKD. Trimming removed 7 bases at V and 3 bases at J, with 10 bases between. The CDR3 runs 13 residues. The DNA for the CDR3 is TGTGCCACCAGGGGAGGACTTACAGATACGCAGTATTTT. Residues: CATRGGLTDTQYF.

This clonotype was picked up a small number of times. The DNA for the CDR3 is TGCAGCGTTGGGAGACAGGGGGGCAATGAGCAGTTCTTC. Residues: CSVGRQGGNEQFF. The chain links TRBV29-1 to TRBJ2-1, with TRBD1 matching over 9 bases. Germline lookup yields CDR1 SQVTM and CDR2 ANQGSEA. Losses at the gene ends were 4 bases for V and 6 bases for J; bases not matched to a gene: 4. CDR3 size: 13 residues.

The chain combines TRBV25-1 with TRBJ2-7; TRBD1 agrees at 10 bases. This CDR3 is 14 amino acids long. Germline V lookup: CDR1 MGHDK, CDR2 SYGVNS. Trimming at V came to 5 bases and at J to 6 bases, leaving 7 bases not matched to a gene. The CDR3 loop reads CASSSTGTGVEQYF. DNA of the CDR3: TGTGCCAGCAGTTCCACCGGGACAGGGGTCGAGCAGTACTTC.

The CDR3 DNA is TGTGCCAGCAGCTTGTTGTCGCTCGGCTACACCTTC. It translates to CASSLLSLGYTF. J is TRBJ1-2 and V is TRBV5-6, with no clear D. This CDR3 is built from 12 residues. Germline V gives CDR1 SGHDT, CDR2 YYEEEE. Trimming stripped 1 base from V and 8 bases from J, with 9 bases between.

The chain joins TRBV2 to TRBJ2-1; TRBD2 aligns across 10 bases. The germline V gene encodes CDR1 SNHLY and CDR2 FYNNEI. V lost 6 bases, J lost 7 bases, and 9 bases stayed unmatched. The CDR3 spans 15 residues. The CDR3 reads CASRTRTSGGNEQFF. CDR3 nucleotide sequence: TGTGCCAGCAGGACAAGGACTAGCGGTGGTAATGAGCAGTTCTTC.

This clonotype came up once. The rearrangement joins TRBV11-3 to TRBJ2-1, with 7 bases matching TRBD2. Germline assignment: CDR1 SGHNT and CDR2 YENEEA. Losses at the gene ends were 1 base for V and 0 bases for J; bases not matched to a gene: 6. The CDR3 contains 17 residues. The CDR3 coding sequence is TGTGCCAGCAGCTTAGGAGCGGGGACGACCTCCTACAATGAGCAGTTCTTC. Its translation: CASSLGAGTTSYNEQFF.

This clonotype has more than one count but fewer than ten. V gene TRBV27 combines with J gene TRBJ1-4, with D hard to call. The CDR3 covers 15 residues. In germline, CDR1 is MNHEY, CDR2 SMNVEV (reference sequence). Trimming took off 7 bases at V and 0 bases at J, with 12 bases between the two ends. The CDR3 loop is CASKNPGATNEKLFF. In DNA form, the CDR3 reads TGTGCCAGCAAAAACCCCGGGGCAACTAATGAAAAACTGTTTTTT.

The CDR3, as DNA: TGCAGTGCTGGGACAGGAGGAAATCAGCCCCAGCATTTT. This sequence encodes CSAGTGGNQPQHF. The chain carries TRBV20-1 and TRBJ1-5; 8 nucleotides agree with TRBD1. The germline gives CDR1 DFQATT, CDR2 SNEGSKA (reference sequence). This CDR3 has 13 amino acids. Trimming took 5 bases from V and 4 from J; bases not matched to a gene: 4.

The chain couples TRBV11-2 to TRBJ2-1; 9 nucleotides line up with TRBD1. The CDR3 runs 17 residues. The trim removed 6 bases at V and 0 bases at J, leaving 9 bases unmatched. The germline CDR1 and CDR2 sequences are SGHAT and FQNNGV. The CDR3 DNA reads as TGTGCCAGCAGGGGGACAGGGAGTGCGGCCTCCTACAATGAGCAGTTCTTC. This translates into CASRGTGSAASYNEQFF.

This clonotype was detected only a few times. The chain joins TRBV29-1 to TRBJ2-5; D is unclear. In germline, CDR1 is SQVTM, CDR2 ANQGSEA. The V end was cut by 2 bases, the J end by 3 bases, with 16 bases between. CDR3 length: 15 amino acids. CDR3 amino acids: CSVEIQLWAEETQYF. In DNA, the CDR3 is TGCAGCGTTGAAATACAGCTTTGGGCCGAAGAGACCCAGTACTTC.

The V gene is TRBV9, the J gene TRBJ1-2; D remains ambiguous. CDR3 length: 15 amino acids. Germline CDR1 and CDR2: SGDLS and YYNGEE. Trimming removed 0 bases at V and 2 bases at J, with 11 bases between. CDR3 DNA sequence: TGTGCCAGCAGCGTAGTCCCCAACCGGAACTATGGCTACACCTTC. This codes for CASSVVPNRNYGYTF.

This chain uses TRBV6-1 with TRBJ1-1; D gene ambiguous. Trimming pared 1 base from V and 4 bases from J, leaving 13 bases between. This CDR3 spans 15 amino acids. Germline CDR1 MNHNS, CDR2 SASEGT. In DNA, the CDR3 is TGTGCCAGCAGTGAAGGGAGGTATGGGCGCACTGAAGCTTTCTTT. Its protein product is CASSEGRYGRTEAFF.

The sample holds many counts of this clonotype. The V gene is TRBV5-4, the J gene TRBJ1-1; no firm D call. Germline assignment: CDR1 SGHNT and CDR2 YYREEE (reference sequence). Trimming took off 0 bases at V and 1 base at J, with 4 bases between the two ends. CDR3 size: 13 residues. CDR3 nucleotide sequence: TGTGCCAGCAGCTTGGGCAGGAACACTGAAGCTTTCTTT. This codes for CASSLGRNTEAFF. The full variable domain, in which reference TRBV5-4 and TRBJ1-1 provide the parts outside the CDR3, is ETGVTQSPTHLIKTRGQQVTLRCSSQSGHNTVSWYQQALGQGPQFIFQYYREEENGRGNFPPRFSGLQFPNYSSELNVNALELDDSALYLCASSLGRNTEAFFGQGTRLTVV.

This clonotype has only a few counts. The chain recombines TRBV7-9 with TRBJ1-1; 10 bases match TRBD1. The CDR3 has 13 amino acids. Germline CDR1 and CDR2: SEHNR and FQNEAQ (reference sequence). V was clipped by 5 bases and J by 6 bases; unmatched bases: 3. In nucleotides, the CDR3 is TGTGCCAGCAGCCGGACAGGGGGACCTGAAGCTTTCTTT. It specifies CASSRTGGPEAFF.

The chain carries TRBV28 and TRBJ1-5; 8 bases are a match to TRBD1. Germline CDR1 MDHEN, CDR2 SYDVKM. The length of the CDR3 is 13 residues. The ends lost 10 bases at V and 6 bases at J; junction bases unmatched: 8. The DNA of the CDR3 is TGTGCCATCAAGCGGGACAGGACTCAGCCCCAGCATTTT. Residues: CAIKRDRTQPQHF.